The rows below give T cell receptor beta chains drawn from one sample of a study of lymphopenia after photon versus proton radiotherapy. Libraries were prepared by immunoSEQ multiplex PCR; TCRdb keeps only in-frame clonotypes and omits some of them. The sample holds some 30,000 clones, 75% to 90% seen once. The input for sequencing was peripheral blood, taken from a patient treated with photon-based radiotherapy. Receptors were obtained from a woman between 50 and 59 years old with pancreatic cancer. Each CDR3 is given with its conserved first and last residue. The D gene is left open where the match is weak. Where a row states a size, it is once, few, many or the class of an expanded clone; other rows omit it.

clone_size	j_call	d_call	v_call	cdr3_aa	cdr3_nt
-	TRBJ2-7	-	TRBV30	CAWKQVYEQYF	TGTGCCTGGAAACAAGTATACGAGCAGTACTTC
-	TRBJ2-5	TRBD1	TRBV7-2	CASTEQGAREETQYF	TGTGCCAGCACCGAACAGGGGGCGAGGGAAGAGACCCAGTACTTC
-	TRBJ2-7	-	TRBV11-2	CASSLEAMREQYF	TGTGCCAGCAGCTTAGAGGCAATGCGGGAGCAGTACTTC
-	TRBJ1-4	-	TRBV28	CASRRSTNEKLFF	TGTGCCAGCAGACGGTCAACTAATGAAAAACTGTTTTTT
-	TRBJ2-5	TRBD1	TRBV5-6	CASSLVRTGQETQYF	TGTGCCAGCAGCTTGGTCCGGACAGGACAAGAGACCCAGTACTTC
-	TRBJ2-7	-	TRBV30	CAWSGGGQYEQYF	TGTGCCTGGAGTGGTGGGGGGCAATACGAGCAGTACTTC
-	TRBJ1-2	-	TRBV6-5	CASRRQVMLNYGYTF	TGTGCCAGCAGAAGACAGGTGATGCTCAACTATGGCTACACCTTC
-	TRBJ2-1	TRBD1	TRBV30	CAWRRGGAWDEQFF	TGTGCCTGGAGAAGAGGGGGCGCTTGGGATGAGCAGTTCTTC
-	TRBJ2-7	-	TRBV21-1	CASSSTGGTAYEQYF	TGTGCCAGCAGTTCCACAGGGGGCACCGCCTACGAGCAGTACTTC
-	TRBJ1-4	TRBD1	TRBV19	CASSNTGTGEKLFF	TGTGCCAGTAGTAATACCGGGACAGGGGAAAAACTGTTTTTT
-	TRBJ2-7	-	TRBV18	CASSPRRDNSYEQYF	TGTGCCAGCTCACCACGTAGAGACAACTCCTACGAGCAGTACTTC
-	TRBJ2-1	TRBD2	TRBV10-2	CASSGLLAGDNEQFF	TGCGCCAGCAGTGGTCTACTAGCGGGGGACAATGAGCAGTTCTTC
-	TRBJ2-1	TRBD2	TRBV27	CASSLAVLAAAYNEQFF	TGTGCCAGCAGTTTAGCTGTGCTAGCGGCCGCCTACAATGAGCAGTTCTTC
-	TRBJ2-3	-	TRBV4-3	CASSQDSKGADTQYF	TGCGCCAGCAGCCAAGACTCGAAAGGGGCGGATACGCAGTATTTT
-	TRBJ1-4	-	TRBV30	CAWSVYPAPNEKLFF	TGTGCCTGGAGTGTATATCCCGCCCCTAATGAAAAACTGTTTTTT
once	TRBJ2-4	-	TRBV15	CATSRVGESKNIQYF	TGTGCCACCAGCAGAGTCGGCGAGTCCAAAAACATTCAGTACTTC
-	TRBJ2-5	-	TRBV15	CATSRGGTETQYF	TGTGCCACCAGCAGAGGAGGGACGGAGACCCAGTACTTC
few	TRBJ2-1	TRBD2	TRBV19	CASSITSGSPSEQFF	TGTGCCAGTAGTATCACTAGCGGCTCCCCAAGTGAGCAGTTCTTC
-	TRBJ2-2	-	TRBV5-6	CASSLKGGDTGELFF	TGTGCCAGCAGCTTGAAGGGGGGCGACACCGGGGAGCTGTTTTTT
-	TRBJ2-7	-	TRBV6-1	CASSERYEQYF	TGTGCCAGCAGTGAACGATACGAGCAGTACTTC
once	TRBJ2-5	-	TRBV19	CASSMGRETQYF	TGTGCCAGTAGTATGGGGCGGGAGACCCAGTACTTC
few	TRBJ1-5	-	TRBV28	CASSLRAGSQPQHF	TGTGCCAGCAGTTTAAGAGCGGGGAGTCAGCCCCAGCATTTT
-	TRBJ2-5	-	TRBV7-6	CASRNQETQYF	TGTGCCAGCAGAAACCAAGAGACCCAGTACTTC
-	TRBJ1-2	-	TRBV30	CAWSVLGSYGYTF	TGTGCCTGGAGTGTACTGGGCAGCTATGGCTACACCTTC
-	TRBJ1-1	TRBD1	TRBV28	CASSSQGGVRTEAFF	TGTGCCAGCAGTAGCCAGGGGGGGGTTCGCACTGAAGCTTTCTTT
-	TRBJ1-4	-	TRBV6-1	CASSQSGITNEKLFF	TGTGCCAGCAGCCAGAGCGGGATAACTAATGAAAAACTGTTTTTT
-	TRBJ2-3	TRBD1	TRBV7-2	CASSLAGQGIDTQYF	TGTGCCAGCAGCTTAGCGGGACAGGGGATCGATACGCAGTATTTT
-	TRBJ2-1	-	TRBV29-1	CSVGLGINEQFF	TGCAGCGTTGGGTTGGGGATCAATGAGCAGTTCTTC
-	TRBJ2-1	TRBD1	TRBV5-1	CASRFRTGQAYNEQFF	TGCGCCAGCAGATTCAGGACGGGACAGGCCTACAATGAGCAGTTCTTC
-	TRBJ2-3	TRBD2	TRBV7-6	CASSSGLAGGSTDTQYF	TGTGCCAGCAGCTCGGGACTAGCGGGAGGTAGCACAGATACGCAGTATTTT
-	TRBJ2-1	-	TRBV19	CASSIVVANNEQFF	TGTGCCAGTAGTATAGTTGTAGCCAACAATGAGCAGTTCTTC
-	TRBJ2-2	-	TRBV7-2	CASSRQSSNTGELFF	TGTGCCAGCTCACGACAGTCAAGTAACACCGGGGAGCTGTTTTTT
once	TRBJ1-4	TRBD1	TRBV2	CASQGGEEKLFF	TGTGCCAGCCAGGGGGGGGAGGAAAAACTGTTTTTT
-	TRBJ2-5	-	TRBV28	CASSRRTVKQETQYF	TGTGCCAGCAGCCGTCGGACAGTGAAACAAGAGACCCAGTACTTC
-	TRBJ2-7	-	TRBV9	CASSVNSGPREQYF	TGTGCCAGCAGCGTGAATAGCGGACCTAGGGAGCAGTACTTC
-	TRBJ2-5	TRBD1	TRBV5-1	CASSPGTGNRETQYF	TGCGCCAGCAGCCCCGGGACAGGGAATAGGGAGACCCAGTACTTC
once	TRBJ1-5	-	TRBV7-2	CASSSRTGNQPQHF	TGTGCCAGCAGCTCTCGAACTGGCAATCAGCCCCAGCATTTT
-	TRBJ1-1	-	TRBV10-3	CAISERGDGTEAFF	TGTGCCATCAGTGAGAGAGGGGACGGCACTGAAGCTTTCTTT
once	TRBJ1-1	-	TRBV5-1	CASSLVDTEAFF	TGCGCCAGCAGCTTGGTGGACACTGAAGCTTTCTTT
-	TRBJ2-7	-	TRBV16	CASSPNLGEIKYF	TGTGCCAGCAGCCCGAATTTGGGGGAAATCAAGTACTTC
-	TRBJ2-7	TRBD2	TRBV28	CASTIFGTSGSSEQYF	TGTGCCAGCACTATCTTTGGGACTAGCGGGAGTTCTGAGCAGTACTTC
-	TRBJ2-7	-	TRBV5-1	CASSSTGDEQYF	TGCGCCAGCAGCTCGACTGGAGACGAGCAGTACTTC
-	TRBJ2-7	-	TRBV9	CASSVELGPAYEQYF	TGTGCCAGCAGCGTAGAACTCGGGCCTGCCTACGAGCAGTACTTC
few	TRBJ2-7	TRBD1	TRBV7-9	CASSPGGQGHEQYF	TGTGCCAGCAGCCCCGGGGGACAGGGGCACGAGCAGTACTTC
-	TRBJ2-7	-	TRBV18	CASSPGRGESYEQYF	TGTGCCAGCTCACCCGGCAGGGGAGAATCCTACGAGCAGTACTTC
-	TRBJ2-7	-	TRBV18	CASSPRGGPEQYF	TGTGCCAGCTCACCCAGGGGGGGTCCGGAGCAGTACTTC
-	TRBJ2-5	TRBD2	TRBV29-1	CSVLGLASETQYF	TGCAGCGTCCTAGGACTAGCGTCGGAGACCCAGTACTTC
once	TRBJ2-7	-	TRBV28	CASSLSISYEQYF	TGTGCCAGCAGTTTGTCGATCTCCTACGAGCAGTACTTC
-	TRBJ2-3	-	TRBV30	CAWTSQGGFTDTQYF	TGTGCCTGGACGTCGCAGGGGGGTTTCACAGATACGCAGTATTTT
-	TRBJ1-5	TRBD1	TRBV4-1	CASSQGPRTGPRQPQHF	TGCGCCAGCAGCCAAGGACCCCGGACAGGCCCCCGGCAGCCCCAGCATTTT
-	TRBJ2-1	TRBD1	TRBV18	CASSPPTGALNEQFF	TGTGCCAGCTCACCACCGACAGGGGCATTGAATGAGCAGTTCTTC
-	TRBJ2-2	TRBD1	TRBV19	CASGKGTGGSHGELFF	TGTGCCAGTGGGAAGGGGACAGGGGGCTCACACGGGGAGCTGTTTTTT
few	TRBJ1-5	TRBD1	TRBV6-5	CASSRTGGIQPQHF	TGTGCCAGCAGTCGAACAGGGGGCATTCAGCCCCAGCATTTT
-	TRBJ1-1	-	TRBV28	CASSLPTEAFF	TGTGCCAGCAGTTTGCCCACTGAAGCTTTCTTT
-	TRBJ2-5	-	TRBV7-2	CASSLEGRQETQYF	TGTGCCAGCAGCTTAGAAGGCAGGCAAGAGACCCAGTACTTC
-	TRBJ2-2	-	TRBV4-3	CASSHRKRDGGLALPGELFF	TGCGCCAGCAGCCACCGCAAGAGAGACGGAGGGCTAGCCCTCCCCGGGGAGCTGTTTTTT
once	TRBJ2-5	-	TRBV11-2	CASSLGARQETQYF	TGTGCCAGCAGCTTAGGGGCAAGACAAGAGACCCAGTACTTC